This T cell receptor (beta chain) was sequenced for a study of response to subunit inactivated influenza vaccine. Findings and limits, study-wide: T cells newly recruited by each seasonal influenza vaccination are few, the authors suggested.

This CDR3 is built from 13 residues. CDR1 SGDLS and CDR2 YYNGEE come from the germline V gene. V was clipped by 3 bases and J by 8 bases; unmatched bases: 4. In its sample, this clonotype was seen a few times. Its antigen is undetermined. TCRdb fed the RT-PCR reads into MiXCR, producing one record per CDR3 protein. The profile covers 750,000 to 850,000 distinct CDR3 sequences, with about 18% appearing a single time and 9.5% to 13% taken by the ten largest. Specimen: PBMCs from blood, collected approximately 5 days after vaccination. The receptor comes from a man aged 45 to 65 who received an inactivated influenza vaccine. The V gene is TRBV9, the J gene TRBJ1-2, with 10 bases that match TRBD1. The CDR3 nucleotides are TGTGCCAGCAGCGCCGGGACAGGGGAAGGCTACACCTTC. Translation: CASSAGTGEGYTF.